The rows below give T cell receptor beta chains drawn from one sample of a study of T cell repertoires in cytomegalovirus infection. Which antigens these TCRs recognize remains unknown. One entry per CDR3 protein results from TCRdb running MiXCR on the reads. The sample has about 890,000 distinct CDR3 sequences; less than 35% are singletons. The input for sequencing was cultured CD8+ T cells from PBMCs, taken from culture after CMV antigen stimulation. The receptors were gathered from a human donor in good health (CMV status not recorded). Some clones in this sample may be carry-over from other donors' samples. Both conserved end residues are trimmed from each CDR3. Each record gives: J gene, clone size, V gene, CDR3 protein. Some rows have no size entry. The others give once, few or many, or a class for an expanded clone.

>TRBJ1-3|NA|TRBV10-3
AIRGTANSGNTIY
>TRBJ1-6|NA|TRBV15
ATSGLTGDNSPLH
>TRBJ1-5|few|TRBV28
ASSPFGIRDRGRDQPQH
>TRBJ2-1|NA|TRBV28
ASSQWGESSYNEQF
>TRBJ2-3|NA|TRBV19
ASTRRGLSAADTQY
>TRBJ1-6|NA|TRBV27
ASSYGFYNSPLH
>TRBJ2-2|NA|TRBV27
ASSSRGSGPAGGGELF
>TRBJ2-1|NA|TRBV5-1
ASSPQGLTSGGSTYNEQF
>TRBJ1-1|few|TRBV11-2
ASSETGRAF
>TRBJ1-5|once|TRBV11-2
ASSPPGYQPQH
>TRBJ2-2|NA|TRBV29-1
SVQGRHRNTGELF
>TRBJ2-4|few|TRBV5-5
ASSAPGQGKNIQY
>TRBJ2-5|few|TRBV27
ASPTGTLETQY
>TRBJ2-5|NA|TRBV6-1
ASRPETGREETQY
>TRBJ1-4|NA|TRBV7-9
ASGGGGEKLF
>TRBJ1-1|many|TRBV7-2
ASMLNTEAF
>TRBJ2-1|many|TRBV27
ASGHNEQF
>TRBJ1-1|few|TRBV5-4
ASSLAPGDTLTEAF
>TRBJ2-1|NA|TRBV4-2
ASSQKRGQGPYNEQF
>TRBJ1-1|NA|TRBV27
ASSLGFGFEAF
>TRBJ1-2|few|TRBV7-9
ASSPGQGWRYDYT
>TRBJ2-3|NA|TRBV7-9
ASSARLSDTQY
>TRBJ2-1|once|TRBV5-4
ASSWGDRGVLNEQF
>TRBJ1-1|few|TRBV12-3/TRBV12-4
ASGSGGAF
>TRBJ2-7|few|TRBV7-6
ASSPRGGSSYEQY
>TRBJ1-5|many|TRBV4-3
ASSQDRGSNQPQH
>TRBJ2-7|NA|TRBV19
ASSISGVNEQY
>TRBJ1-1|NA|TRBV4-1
ASSQDRGWGPEAF
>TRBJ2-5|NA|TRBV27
ASWGRTGTERETQY
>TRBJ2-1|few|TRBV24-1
ATSDPRLAGDYNEQF
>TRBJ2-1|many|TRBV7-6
ASSPSQANEQF
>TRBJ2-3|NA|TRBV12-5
ASAPGGADTQY
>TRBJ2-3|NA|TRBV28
ATQAGVDTQY
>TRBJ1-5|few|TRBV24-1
ATSDPGAYQPQH
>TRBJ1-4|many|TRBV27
ASSFGTTNEKLF